This T cell receptor beta chain comes out of a study of T cell repertoires in cytomegalovirus infection. Study-level background: From public TCR beta signatures came an indication of both CMV infection and matching HLA type. Study-wide results and caveats: Based on cumulative public TCR beta family frequency, carriers of CMV plus the relevant HLA were identified. It was HLA-C-restricted CMV-specific TCR beta clonotypes that dominated the response ex vivo.

About this clonotype itself: Its target is not known.

Germline loops: CDR1 MNHEY, CDR2 SMNVEV (reference sequence). V shed 6 bases and J 1 base; nucleotides not matched to a gene: 16. CDR3 length: 18 residues. TCRdb re-called the reads with MiXCR, one entry per CDR3 protein. This table has 800,000 to 950,000 distinct CDR3 sequences, 32% appearing once. The chain uses TRBV27 and TRBJ2-5; TRBD1 matches at 8 bases. This receptor was obtained from a human donor in good health (CMV status not recorded). Some clones in this sample may be carry-over from other donors' samples. The source was cultured CD8+ T cells from PBMCs, collected from culture after CMV antigen stimulation. CDR3 residues: CASSAISGTGPSQETQYF. The DNA for the CDR3 is TGTGCCAGCAGCGCGATTTCCGGGACAGGCCCTTCCCAAGAGACCCAGTACTTC.